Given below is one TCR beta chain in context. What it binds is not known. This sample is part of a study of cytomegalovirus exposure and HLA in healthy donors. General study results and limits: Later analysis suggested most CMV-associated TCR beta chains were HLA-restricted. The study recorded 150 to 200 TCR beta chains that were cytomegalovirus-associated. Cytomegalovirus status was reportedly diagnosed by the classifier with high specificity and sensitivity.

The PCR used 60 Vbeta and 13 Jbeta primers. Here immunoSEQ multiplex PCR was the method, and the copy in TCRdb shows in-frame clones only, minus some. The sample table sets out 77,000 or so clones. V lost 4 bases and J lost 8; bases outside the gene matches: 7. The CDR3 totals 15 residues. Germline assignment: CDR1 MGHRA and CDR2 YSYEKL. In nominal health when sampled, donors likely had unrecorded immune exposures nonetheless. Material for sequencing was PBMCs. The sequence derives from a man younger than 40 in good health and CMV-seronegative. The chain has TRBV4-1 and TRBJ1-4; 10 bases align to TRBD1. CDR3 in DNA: TGCGCCAGCAGCCTACCGGGACAGGGGCGGGAAAAACTGTTTTTT. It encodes CASSLPGQGREKLFF.